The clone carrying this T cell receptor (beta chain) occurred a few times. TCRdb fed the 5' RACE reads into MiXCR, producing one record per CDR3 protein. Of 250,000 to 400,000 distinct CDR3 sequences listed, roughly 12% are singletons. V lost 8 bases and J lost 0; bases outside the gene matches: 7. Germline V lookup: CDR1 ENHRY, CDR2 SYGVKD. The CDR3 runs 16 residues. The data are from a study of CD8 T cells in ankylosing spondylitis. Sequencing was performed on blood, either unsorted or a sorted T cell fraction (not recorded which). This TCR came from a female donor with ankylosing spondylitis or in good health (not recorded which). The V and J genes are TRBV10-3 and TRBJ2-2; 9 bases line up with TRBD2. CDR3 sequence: CAIRTSGPANTGELFF. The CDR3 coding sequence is TGTGCCATCCGTACTAGCGGGCCCGCGAACACCGGGGAGCTGTTTTTT.